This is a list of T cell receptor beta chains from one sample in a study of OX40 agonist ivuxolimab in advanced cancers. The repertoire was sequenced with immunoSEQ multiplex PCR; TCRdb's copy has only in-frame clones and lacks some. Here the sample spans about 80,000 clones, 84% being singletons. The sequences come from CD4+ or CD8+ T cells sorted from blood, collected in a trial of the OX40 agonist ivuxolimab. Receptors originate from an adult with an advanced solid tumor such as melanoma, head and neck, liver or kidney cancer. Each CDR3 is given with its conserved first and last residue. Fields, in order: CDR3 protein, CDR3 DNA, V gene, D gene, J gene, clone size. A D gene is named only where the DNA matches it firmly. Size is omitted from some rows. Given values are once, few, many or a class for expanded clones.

CASSRDSGRGGGNEQFF TGTGCCAGTAGTAGAGATAGCGGGAGGGGGGGAGGCAATGAGCAGTTCTTC TRBV19 TRBD2 TRBJ2-1 few
CASNPGPGYQETQYF TGTGCCAGCAATCCGGGTCCAGGGTACCAAGAGACCCAGTACTTC TRBV6-5 - TRBJ2-5 -
CASSPKTLAKNIQYF TGTGCCAGCTCACCGAAGACTTTAGCCAAAAACATTCAGTACTTC TRBV18 - TRBJ2-4 -
CASSFSGRAQGELFF TGTGCCAGCAGCTTTAGCGGGAGGGCCCAGGGGGAGCTGTTTTTT TRBV7-2 TRBD2 TRBJ2-2 -
CARSTRLAGRSYNEQFF TGTGCCAGAAGCACTAGACTAGCGGGACGCTCCTACAATGAGCAGTTCTTC TRBV5-3 TRBD2 TRBJ2-1 -
CASREGAAAFF TGTGCCAGCAGGGAGGGGGCGGCCGCTTTCTTT TRBV21-1 - TRBJ1-1 -
CASSLGREGYTF TGTGCCAGCAGCTTGGGGAGAGAGGGGTACACCTTC TRBV5-4 - TRBJ1-2 -
CATSIRTSDSSQFF TGTGCCACCAGCATCCGGACTAGCGATTCCTCGCAGTTCTTC TRBV15 TRBD2 TRBJ2-1 once
CASSSTLDRAVNEQFF TGTGCCAGCAGCTCCACCCTTGACAGGGCGGTCAATGAGCAGTTCTTC TRBV7-2 TRBD1 TRBJ2-1 -
CASSWGGREKLFF TGTGCCAGTAGTTGGGGTGGGCGTGAAAAACTGTTTTTT TRBV19 - TRBJ1-4 -
CASSLGQGQNTEAFF TGTGCCAGCAGCTTGGGACAGGGTCAGAACACTGAAGCTTTCTTT TRBV7-9 TRBD1 TRBJ1-1 -
CASSSQNPRDRVSFNTIYF TGTGCCAGCAGCTCCCAAAACCCCCGGGACAGGGTTTCGTTTAACACCATATATTTT TRBV7-2 TRBD1 TRBJ1-3 -
CASSFGTGFEAFF TGTGCCAGCAGTTTCGGAACCGGATTTGAAGCTTTCTTT TRBV28 - TRBJ1-1 once
CASTTALGTVTEKLFF TGTGCCAGCACTACCGCCCTCGGGACAGTTACTGAAAAACTGTTTTTT TRBV28 TRBD1 TRBJ1-4 -
CASSQDTGRTGTEAFF TGCGCCAGCAGCCAAGATACAGGGAGGACTGGCACTGAAGCTTTCTTT TRBV4-3 - TRBJ1-1 many
CASSSPMTGRGTEAFF TGTGCCAGCAGTTCACCGATGACCGGGCGGGGAACTGAAGCTTTCTTT TRBV27 - TRBJ1-1 -
CASSLVHQETQYF TGTGCCAGCAGCTTAGTTCACCAAGAGACCCAGTACTTC TRBV11-3 - TRBJ2-5 few
CATQGKNYGYTF TGTGCCACCCAGGGGAAGAACTATGGCTACACCTTC TRBV25-1 - TRBJ1-2 -
CASSVEAGDIDEQFF TGTGCCAGCAGCGTAGAAGCGGGAGATATCGATGAGCAGTTCTTC TRBV9 TRBD2 TRBJ2-1 -
CASSLSRLASPSEPYEQYF TGTGCCAGCAGCTTATCGCGCCTAGCGTCGCCCTCGGAACCCTACGAGCAGTACTTC TRBV7-2 - TRBJ2-7 -
CASSQDSGGGFQYF TGCGCCAGCAGCCAAGATTCAGGGGGCGGGTTTCAGTACTTC TRBV4-3 TRBD1 TRBJ2-7 -
CASGNRGNQPQHF TGCGCCAGCGGGAACAGGGGGAATCAGCCCCAGCATTTT TRBV4-3 TRBD1 TRBJ1-5 -